What follows is one T cell receptor (beta chain) and its context. The antigen it recognizes is unknown. No much larger clone is present one base from it, and per-base qualities are unavailable. Using the deep immunoSEQ assay, TCR CDR3 regions were amplified from genomic DNA by multiplex PCR. Genomic DNA extracted from each cell subset was distributed evenly over all wells of several immunoSEQ 96-well plates, and each plate served as one replicate. Each replicate PCR for sorted subsets received about 210 ng genomic DNA, equal to about 30,000 T cell genomes. Purified libraries were quantified with a Qubit 3.0 fluorometer, sized on a Bioanalyzer 2100, and re-quantified with the KAPA Library Quantification kit. Every immunoSEQ 96-well plate was sequenced on a separate single-read 150-cycle Illumina NextSeq 550 flow cell. As for how the authors treated the data: The immunoSEQ output contained only junctional sequences without quality scores, so filtering could not match that applied to full-length reads. To assign V/J genes and CDR3, sequences were annotated against IMGT germline references using PyIR, a Python wrapper for IgBLAST v1.9. Reads with weak V/J assignments (E-value above 1e-6), missing CDR3, stop codons, out-of-frame junctions, or ambiguous translated residues were removed. V3J clonotypes were defined by identical inferred V gene, J gene, and CDR3 amino acid sequence. Percentage overlap between repertoires was calculated by dividing the number of shared unique clonotypes by the size of the smaller repertoire. Three approaches were used to assess repertoire richness: RTK rarefaction, the Chao1 estimator, and Recon v2.1 estimates of unobserved clonotypes. Generation probabilities were computed with OLGA for all TCRbeta clonotypes obtained by the gDNA method from several donors. TCRdb took over this immuneACCESS table, retaining in-frame rearrangements with V and J assigned. Such tables are incomplete; in checked studies, under half of the missing clones stem from an unresolved V gene, and the remainder is unexplained. The DNA gave D and trimming, while V, J and clone size come from that table. Counted in this sample were some 2,500,000 clones; 80% to 95% of them appeared once. Roughly 0.34% of the sample lies in the top ten.

The data are from a study of shared clonotypes between healthy human individuals (dated by TCRdb to the early 2020s). Turning to the overall study: The cohort comprised a couple of women and a few men aged 18 to 49 years. For each donor, three plates each were used for CD4 naive and CD4 memory, two plates were used for CD8 naive, and one plate was used for CD8 memory. The study deeply sequenced blood TCR repertoires of about five healthy adults to estimate repertoire size and the extent of clonotype sharing between individuals. Libraries were prepared and TCR repertoires were sequenced by different laboratories using diverse techniques, in order to increase sequencing depth and limit assay-specific biases. Leukapheresis yielded between about 0.8 and 8.9 billion PBMCs per donor.

What the study reported, not specific to this receptor: Sampling was restricted to blood, and TCR repertoires in tissues likely differ from the TCR repertoires found in blood. Rarefaction of sorted-subset datasets indicated incomplete sequencing despite the large sequencing depth. Pairwise subsampling led to the expectation that sequencing depth would affect the degree of clonotype sharing among donors. Across a handful of donors, around 5.4% of naive CD4, roughly 3.4% of naive CD8, roughly 2.2% of memory CD4, and under 0.45% of memory CD8 clonotypes were shared. Clonotypes shared by all four sorted-subset donors showed higher generation probabilities than non-shared clonotypes. Naive subsets generally had larger estimated clonotype richness than memory subsets. The small number of donors limited the genetic and exposure-history diversity represented.

CDR1 and CDR2 are read off the germline V gene as SGHVS and FNYEAQ. The cysteine opens and the phenylalanine closes a CDR3 of 16 amino acids. Solely the CDR3 DNA is kept, with 48 bases framed from the first base. Trimming removed 0 bases from V and 0 bases from J, leaving 12 bases between the germline ends. Donors were healthy HIV-negative adults with no recently reported acute infections or vaccinations. Every donor was a Caucasian adult residing in Nashville, Tennessee, USA. CD4+ T cells were enriched by magnetic negative selection, after which naive cells were positively selected on CD45RA and the negative fraction was taken as the memory subset. After blood collection by leukapheresis, PBMCs were isolated using Ficoll-Histopaque density gradient centrifugation and then cryopreserved in the vapor phase of liquid nitrogen. Purity and quantity of every magnetically sorted T cell population were checked by analytical flow cytometry. Genomic DNA was isolated from each sorted fraction and quantified by UV absorbance on a Nanodrop 2000c.

Recombination connected TRBV7-6 to TRBJ2-7, with the D call tentatively TRBD1 or TRBD2, each fitting 6 bases. This receptor was obtained from a man aged 18-30 years in good health. Some clones in this sample may be carry-over from other donors' samples. Sequenced: naive CD4+ T cells from PBMCs. Taken with the paper, the label for cell subset or site translates to: CD45RA+ positively selected. The nucleotide sequence reads as follows: TGTGCCAGCAGCTTAGCGGGGGGCAGTCACTCCTACGAGCAGTACTTC. Its product reads: CASSLAGGSHSYEQYF.